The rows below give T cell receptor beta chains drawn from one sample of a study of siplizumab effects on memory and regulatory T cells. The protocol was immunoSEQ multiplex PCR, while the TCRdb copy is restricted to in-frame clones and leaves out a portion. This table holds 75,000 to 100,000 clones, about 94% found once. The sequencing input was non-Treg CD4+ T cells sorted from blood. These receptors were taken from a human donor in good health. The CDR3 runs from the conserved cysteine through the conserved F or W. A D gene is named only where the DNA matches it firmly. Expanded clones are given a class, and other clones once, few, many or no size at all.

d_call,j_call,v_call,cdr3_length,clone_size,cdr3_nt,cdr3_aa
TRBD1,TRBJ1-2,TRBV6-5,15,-,TGTGCCAGCAGTCCCGGGACAGGGGTGGCCTATGGCTACACCTTC,CASSPGTGVAYGYTF
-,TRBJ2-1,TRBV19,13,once,TGTGCCAGTAGCAGGGGCTCCTACAATGAGCAGTTCTTC,CASSRGSYNEQFF
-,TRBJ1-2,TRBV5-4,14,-,TGTGCCAGCAGCCCGGACAGCGCTAACTATGGCTACACCTTC,CASSPDSANYGYTF
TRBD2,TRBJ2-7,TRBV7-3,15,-,TGTGCCAGCAGCTTAGAGCTAGCGGGAGGCCACGAGCAGTACTTC,CASSLELAGGHEQYF
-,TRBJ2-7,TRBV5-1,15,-,TGCGCCAGCAGCCCGACGGCGGGGGCGGACCACGAGCAGTACTTC,CASSPTAGADHEQYF
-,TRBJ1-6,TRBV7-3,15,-,TGTGCCAGCAGCTTATACGGCGAGGTTGGTTCACCCCTCCACTTT,CASSLYGEVGSPLHF
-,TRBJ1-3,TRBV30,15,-,TGTGCCTGGACTTACCCGCGCTACTCTGGAAACACCATATATTTT,CAWTYPRYSGNTIYF
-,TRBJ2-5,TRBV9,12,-,TGTGCCAGCAGCCAAATTAGGGGGACCCAGTACTTC,CASSQIRGTQYF
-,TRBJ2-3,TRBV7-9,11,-,TGTGCCGGGGGGACCACAGATACGCAGTATTTT,CAGGTTDTQYF
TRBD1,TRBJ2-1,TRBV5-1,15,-,TGCGCCAGCAGCGCCCAGGGGGCGGGTTACAATGAGCAGTTCTTC,CASSAQGAGYNEQFF
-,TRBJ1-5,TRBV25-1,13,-,TGTGCCAGCAGTCACAACGGGGTTCAGCCCCAGCATTTT,CASSHNGVQPQHF
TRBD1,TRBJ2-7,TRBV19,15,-,TGTGCCAGTAGTATAATGGGACAGGGCCCCTACGAGCAGTACTTC,CASSIMGQGPYEQYF
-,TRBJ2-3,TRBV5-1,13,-,TGCGCCAGCAGCTGGACAGAAACAGATACGCAGTATTTT,CASSWTETDTQYF
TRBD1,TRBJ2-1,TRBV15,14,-,TGTGCCACCAGCGTAAGGACAGGGGGCTGGGAGCAGTTCTTC,CATSVRTGGWEQFF
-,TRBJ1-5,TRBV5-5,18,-,TGTGCCAGCAGCTTAACGTACGGGTGGGGTCGGGGCAATCAGCCCCAGCATTTT,CASSLTYGWGRGNQPQHF
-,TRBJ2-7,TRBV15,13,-,TGTGCCACCAGCGGAATACTACTATGGGAGCAGTACTTC,CATSGILLWEQYF
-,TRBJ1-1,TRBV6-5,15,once,TGTGCCAGCAGTCCCAGAACAGGGTCCGTAACTGAAGCTTTCTTT,CASSPRTGSVTEAFF
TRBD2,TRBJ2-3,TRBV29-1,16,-,TGCAGCGTTGACGTTGCTAGCGGGAGATTCACAGATACGCAGTATTTT,CSVDVASGRFTDTQYF
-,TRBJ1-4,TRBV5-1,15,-,TGCGCCAGCAGCTTGGCGGGCCAGAGGAATGAAAAACTGTTTTTT,CASSLAGQRNEKLFF
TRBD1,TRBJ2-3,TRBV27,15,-,TGTGCCAGCTCGAGGCCCGGGACAGGCACAGATACGCAGTATTTT,CASSRPGTGTDTQYF
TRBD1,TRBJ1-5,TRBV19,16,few,TGTGCCACGACCTCTGGGACAGCTAAGGAGTATCAGCCCCAGCATTTT,CATTSGTAKEYQPQHF
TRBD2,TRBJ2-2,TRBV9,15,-,TGTGCCAGCAGCGTACTAGCGGAGAACACCGGGGAGCTGTTTTTT,CASSVLAENTGELFF
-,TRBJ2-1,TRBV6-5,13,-,TGTGCCAGCAGTTACTCAGGTAACAATGAGCAGTTCTTC,CASSYSGNNEQFF
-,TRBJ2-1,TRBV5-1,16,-,TGCGCCAGCAGCTACCTAGTAACGGGGCAATACAATGAGCAGTTCTTC,CASSYLVTGQYNEQFF
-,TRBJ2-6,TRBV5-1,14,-,TGCGCCAGCAGCCCTAACTCTGGGGCCAACGTCCTGACTTTC,CASSPNSGANVLTF
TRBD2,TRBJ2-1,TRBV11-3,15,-,TGTGCCAGCAGCTGGACTAGCGGGAGTGGTAATGAGCAGTTCTTC,CASSWTSGSGNEQFF
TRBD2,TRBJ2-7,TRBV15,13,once,TGTGCCACCAGCAGAGACGGACTAGCGGGCCATGTCTTC,CATSRDGLAGHVF
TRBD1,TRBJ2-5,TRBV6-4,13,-,TGTGCCAGCAGTTTGGACAGGGGGAAGACCCAGTACTTC,CASSLDRGKTQYF
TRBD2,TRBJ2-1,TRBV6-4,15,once,TGTGCCAGCAGCTCGATAAGCGGGACCTACAATGAGCAGTTCTTC,CASSSISGTYNEQFF
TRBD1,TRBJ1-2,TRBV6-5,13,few,TGTGCCAGCAGTTCCCGGAGCCAACAGGGGTACACCTTC,CASSSRSQQGYTF
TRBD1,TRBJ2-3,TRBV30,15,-,TGTGCCTCGCGCAGCGGGACAGGGGTAACAGATACGCAGTATTTT,CASRSGTGVTDTQYF
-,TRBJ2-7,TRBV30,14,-,TGTGCCTGGAGAACGAGGACCTACGTCTACGAGCAGTACTTC,CAWRTRTYVYEQYF
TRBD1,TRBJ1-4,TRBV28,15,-,TGTGCCAGCAGGAGCCTACAGGGGGTGGCAGAAAAACTGTTTTTT,CASRSLQGVAEKLFF
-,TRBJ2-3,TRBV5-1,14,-,TGCGCCAGCAGCACTACTCTAGATACAGATACGCAGTATTTT,CASSTTLDTDTQYF
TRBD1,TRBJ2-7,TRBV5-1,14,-,TGCGCCAGCAGCTTGGCCGGGACAGACTACGAGCAGTACTTC,CASSLAGTDYEQYF
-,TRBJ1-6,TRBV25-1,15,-,TGTGCCAGCAGTGAATTCCAGGGAGATAATTCACCCCTCCACTTT,CASSEFQGDNSPLHF
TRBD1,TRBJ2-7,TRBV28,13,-,TGTGCCAGCAGAATTGACAGGGTCCACGAGCAGTACTTC,CASRIDRVHEQYF